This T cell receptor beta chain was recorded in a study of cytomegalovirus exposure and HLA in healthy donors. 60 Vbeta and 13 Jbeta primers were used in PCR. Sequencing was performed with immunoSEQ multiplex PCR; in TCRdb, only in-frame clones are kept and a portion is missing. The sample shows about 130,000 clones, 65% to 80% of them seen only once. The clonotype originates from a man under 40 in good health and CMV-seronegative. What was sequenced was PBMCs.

The DNA for the CDR3 is TGTGCCAGTAGTATTTGGGGCGGTAGCAATCAGCCCCAGCATTTT. This translates into CASSIWGGSNQPQHF. The chain employs TRBV19 and TRBJ1-5, with D maybe TRBD1 (5 bases). Trimming pared 3 bases from V and 0 bases from J, leaving 9 bases between. The CDR3 is 15 amino acids. The germline V gene has CDR1 LNHDA and CDR2 SQIVND (reference sequence). Looking up the rest from reference TRBV19 and TRBJ1-5 gives the full variable domain: DGGITQSPKYLFRKEGQNVTLSCEQNLNHDAMYWYRQDPGQGLRLIYYSQIVNDFQKGDIAEGYSVSREKKESFPLTVTSAQKNPTAFYLCASSIWGGSNQPQHFGDGTRLSIL.